This is a list of T cell receptor beta chains from one sample in a study of blood T cell repertoires in COVID-19. The table came from immunoSEQ multiplex PCR; TCRdb's copy has only in-frame clones and leaves some out. The sample has roughly 200,000 clones, less than 90% seen once. The source material was PBMCs or T cells enriched from blood (not recorded which). The receptors shown here come from a woman aged 30 to 39 who had recovered from COVID-19. Both conserved end residues are part of each CDR3. A D gene is named only where the DNA matches it firmly. Size values are once, few and many counts, or a class for expanded clones, and some rows have none.

>TRBV19|TRBJ1-1|-|-
CASSTPGLDTEAFF
TGTGCCAGTAGTACTCCGGGTTTGGACACTGAAGCTTTCTTT
>TRBV18|TRBJ1-4|-|-
CASSISAGVGEKLFF
TGTGCCAGCTCAATCTCGGCAGGGGTAGGCGAAAAACTGTTTTTT
>TRBV6-5|TRBJ1-4|once|-
CASSYGANEKLFF
TGTGCCAGCAGTTACGGAGCGAATGAAAAACTGTTTTTT
>TRBV5-5|TRBJ2-1|-|TRBD2
CASSLGGGNYNEQFF
TGTGCCAGCAGCTTGGGCGGGGGGAACTACAATGAGCAGTTCTTC
>TRBV7-2|TRBJ2-7|-|TRBD1
CASSLKSGDRVHEQYF
TGTGCCAGCAGCTTAAAATCCGGGGACAGGGTACACGAGCAGTACTTC
>TRBV25-1|TRBJ1-4|-|TRBD1
CASRGTGGNEKLFF
TGTGCCAGCAGGGGGACAGGAGGAAATGAAAAACTGTTTTTT
>TRBV7-9|TRBJ1-5|-|-
CASSSWTDGNQPQHF
TGTGCCAGCAGCTCCTGGACAGACGGCAATCAGCCCCAGCATTTT
>TRBV4-3|TRBJ2-1|-|TRBD2
CASSQDRAGDNNEQFF
TGCGCCAGCAGCCAAGATAGGGCGGGGGATAACAATGAGCAGTTCTTC
>TRBV6-5|TRBJ1-5|once|-
CASSLDKNQPQHF
TGTGCCAGCAGCCTGGACAAAAATCAGCCCCAGCATTTT
>TRBV10-3|TRBJ1-2|-|-
CAITPGGEGGYTF
TGTGCCATCACCCCGGGCGGGGAGGGTGGCTACACCTTC
>TRBV15|TRBJ2-7|-|-
CATSSGRPSYEQYF
TGTGCCACCAGCAGTGGGCGTCCTTCCTACGAGCAGTACTTC
>TRBV5-5|TRBJ1-6|-|TRBD1
CASSLGQGASYNSPLHF
TGTGCCAGCAGCTTGGGACAGGGGGCCTCCTATAATTCACCCCTCCACTTT
>TRBV29-1|TRBJ1-1|-|-
CSVEEGNAGVTEAFF
TGCAGCGTTGAAGAGGGGAACGCGGGGGTCACTGAAGCTTTCTTT
>TRBV11-2|TRBJ1-2|-|-
CASSLGQEYGYTF
TGTGCCAGCAGCTTAGGACAAGAATATGGCTACACCTTC
>TRBV12-3/TRBV12-4|TRBJ2-5|-|-
CASSFRQETQYF
TGTGCCAGCAGTTTTCGGCAAGAGACCCAGTACTTC
>TRBV5-3|TRBJ2-2|-|TRBD2
CARSNDTGTSGSNTGELFF
TGTGCCAGAAGCAATGACACCGGGACTAGCGGTTCGAACACCGGGGAGCTGTTTTTT
>TRBV6-2/TRBV6-3|TRBJ2-3|-|-
CASSKLDLTDTQYF
TGTGCCAGCAGTAAACTAGATCTCACAGATACGCAGTATTTT
>TRBV2|TRBJ2-7|once|-
CASRGGPYEQYF
TGTGCCAGCAGGGGGGGACCGTACGAGCAGTACTTC
>TRBV7-2|TRBJ1-5|-|-
CASSLLGGNQPQHF
TGTGCCAGCAGCTTATTGGGGGGGAATCAGCCCCAGCATTTT
>TRBV6-5|TRBJ2-5|-|TRBD2
CASSYPGGAGETQYF
TGTGCCAGCAGTTACCCCGGGGGGGCAGGGGAGACCCAGTACTTC
>TRBV9|TRBJ1-2|-|TRBD1
CASSVGDRNYGYTF
TGTGCCAGCAGCGTAGGGGACAGGAACTATGGCTACACCTTC
>TRBV3-1/TRBV3-2|TRBJ1-2|-|TRBD1
CASSRGQENYGYTF
TGTGCCAGCAGCCGGGGACAGGAAAACTATGGCTACACCTTC
>TRBV5-1|TRBJ2-7|-|TRBD1
CASSVFGQGPYEQYF
TGCGCCAGCAGCGTCTTCGGACAGGGGCCCTACGAGCAGTACTTC
>TRBV5-1|TRBJ2-7|-|TRBD1
CASSTTGAYEQYF
TGCGCCAGCAGCACAACAGGGGCCTACGAGCAGTACTTC
>TRBV4-3|TRBJ2-3|-|-
CASSQDPSGTPYF
TGCGCCAGCAGCCAAGATCCGTCGGGTACCCCGTATTTT
>TRBV7-9|TRBJ2-7|-|-
CASSLGSGDLYEQYF
TGTGCCAGCAGCTTAGGGAGCGGTGACCTCTACGAGCAGTACTTC
>TRBV7-9|TRBJ2-2|-|TRBD1
CASSFGDRGAGELFF
TGTGCCAGCAGCTTCGGGGACAGGGGCGCCGGGGAGCTGTTTTTT
>TRBV29-1|TRBJ1-5|-|-
CSVGQSHQPQHF
TGCAGCGTTGGACAGTCTCATCAGCCCCAGCATTTT
>TRBV7-3|TRBJ2-3|-|TRBD2
CASSHITSGGPTDTQYF
TGTGCCAGCAGCCACATTACTAGCGGGGGGCCCACAGATACGCAGTATTTT
>TRBV5-1|TRBJ2-1|-|TRBD1
CASSLRTGQSSYNEQFF
TGCGCCAGCAGCTTGCGGACAGGGCAGAGCTCCTACAATGAGCAGTTCTTC
>TRBV5-4|TRBJ1-1|-|-
CASSLAGANTEAFF
TGTGCCAGCAGCTTGGCAGGGGCGAACACTGAAGCTTTCTTT
>TRBV3-1/TRBV3-2|TRBJ2-6|-|TRBD1
CASSQQGAANVLTF
TGTGCCAGCAGCCAGCAGGGGGCGGCCAACGTCCTGACTTTC
>TRBV19|TRBJ1-6|-|TRBD1
CASSWAEPTGESPLHF
TGTGCCAGTAGTTGGGCGGAACCAACAGGGGAATCACCCCTCCACTTT
>TRBV6-5|TRBJ2-2|-|TRBD1
CASSPDRGGTGELFF
TGTGCCAGCAGCCCCGACAGGGGAGGTACCGGGGAGCTGTTTTTT
>TRBV25-1|TRBJ2-5|-|TRBD1
CANYRTGVETQYF
TGTGCCAACTATCGGACAGGGGTCGAGACCCAGTACTTC
>TRBV5-8|TRBJ2-3|-|TRBD1
CASSLAGTGATDTQYF
TGTGCCAGCAGCTTGGCCGGGACAGGGGCAACAGATACGCAGTATTTT
>TRBV11-3|TRBJ1-1|-|-
CASSLGENTKAFF
TGTGCCAGCAGCTTAGGAGAGAACACTAAAGCTTTCTTT
>TRBV4-1|TRBJ1-3|-|TRBD1
CASSPSLTGTSGNTIYF
TGCGCCAGCAGCCCCTCCTTGACAGGGACTTCTGGAAACACCATATATTTT
>TRBV19|TRBJ2-7|-|TRBD1
CASSIGTGPTYEQYF
TGTGCCAGTAGTATCGGGACAGGGCCTACCTACGAGCAGTACTTC
>TRBV12-3/TRBV12-4|TRBJ1-1|-|-
CASSLGGTKAFF
TGTGCCAGCAGTTTGGGGGGAACTAAAGCTTTCTTT
>TRBV4-2|TRBJ1-1|once|TRBD1
CASSQEATGDTEAFF
TGTGCCAGCAGCCAAGAGGCTACAGGGGACACTGAAGCTTTCTTT
>TRBV11-2|TRBJ2-2|few|-
CASSSLLPTQGTGELFF
TGTGCCAGCAGCTCTCTACTCCCCACTCAGGGCACCGGGGAGCTGTTTTTT
>TRBV6-5|TRBJ2-7|-|TRBD1
CASSYGDSYEQYF
TGTGCCAGCAGTTACGGGGACAGTTACGAGCAGTACTTC
>TRBV10-3|TRBJ2-7|-|TRBD2
CAIGDYSYEQYF
TGTGCCATCGGGGACTACTCCTACGAGCAGTACTTC
>TRBV9|TRBJ2-7|-|-
CASSVGDLAAYEQYF
TGTGCCAGCAGCGTAGGCGATCTAGCAGCCTACGAGCAGTACTTC
>TRBV4-1|TRBJ2-3|-|-
CASSQDQGGARTDTQYF
TGCGCCAGCAGCCAAGATCAGGGGGGTGCCCGCACAGATACGCAGTATTTT
>TRBV7-8|TRBJ2-7|-|-
CASSLVTYEQYF
TGTGCCAGCAGCTTAGTCACCTACGAGCAGTACTTC
>TRBV7-9|TRBJ1-4|-|-
CASSRFATNEKLFF
TGTGCCAGCAGCCGTTTTGCAACTAATGAAAAACTGTTTTTT